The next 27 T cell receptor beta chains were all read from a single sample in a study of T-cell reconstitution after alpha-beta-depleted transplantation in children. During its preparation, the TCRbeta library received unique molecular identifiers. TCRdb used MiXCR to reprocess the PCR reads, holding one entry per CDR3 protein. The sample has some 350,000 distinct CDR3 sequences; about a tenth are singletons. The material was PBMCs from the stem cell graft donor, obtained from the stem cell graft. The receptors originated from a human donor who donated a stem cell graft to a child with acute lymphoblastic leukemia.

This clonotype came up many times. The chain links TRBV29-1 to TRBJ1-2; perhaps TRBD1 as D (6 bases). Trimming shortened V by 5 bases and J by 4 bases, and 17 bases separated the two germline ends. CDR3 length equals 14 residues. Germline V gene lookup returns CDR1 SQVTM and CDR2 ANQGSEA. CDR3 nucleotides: TGCAGCGTTCCCAGGGGCGAGCTCGGCTATGGCTACACCTTC. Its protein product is CSVPRGELGYGYTF.

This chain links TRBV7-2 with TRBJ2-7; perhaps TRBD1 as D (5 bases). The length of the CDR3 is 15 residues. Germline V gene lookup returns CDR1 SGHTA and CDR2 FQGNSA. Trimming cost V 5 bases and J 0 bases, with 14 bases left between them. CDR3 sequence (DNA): TGTGCCAGCAGCCCGACAGTTAGCCCCTCCTACGAGCAGTACTTC. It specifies CASSPTVSPSYEQYF.

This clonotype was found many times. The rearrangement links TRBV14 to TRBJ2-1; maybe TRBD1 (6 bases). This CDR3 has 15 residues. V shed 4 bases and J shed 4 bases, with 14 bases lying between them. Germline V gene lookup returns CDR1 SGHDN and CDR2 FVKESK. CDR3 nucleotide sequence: TGTGCCAGCAGCCTTCTTTTCGACAGGTACAATGAGCAGTTCTTC. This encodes CASSLLFDRYNEQFF.

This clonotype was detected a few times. CDR3 DNA: TGTGCCAGCAGCCCCACCGGGGATCCCGCTAACTATGGCTACACCTTC. Protein sequence: CASSPTGDPANYGYTF. This chain joins TRBV3-1 and TRBJ1-2; unclear D gene. CDR3 length equals 16 residues. Germline V CDR1 and CDR2: LGHDT, YNNKEL (reference sequence). The V and J ends lost 4 bases and 0 bases respectively, with 15 bases between them.

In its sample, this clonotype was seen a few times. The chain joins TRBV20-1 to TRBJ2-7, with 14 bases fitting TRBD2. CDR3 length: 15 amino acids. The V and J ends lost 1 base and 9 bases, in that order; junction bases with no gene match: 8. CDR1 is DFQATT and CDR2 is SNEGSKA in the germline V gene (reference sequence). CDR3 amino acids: CSARVPGLAGEGQYF. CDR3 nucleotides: TGCAGTGCTAGAGTCCCGGGACTAGCGGGAGAGGGGCAGTACTTC.

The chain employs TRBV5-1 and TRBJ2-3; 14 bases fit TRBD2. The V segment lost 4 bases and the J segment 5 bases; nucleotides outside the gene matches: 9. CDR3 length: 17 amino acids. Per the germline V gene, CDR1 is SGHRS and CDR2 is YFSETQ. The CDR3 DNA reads TGCGCCAGCAGCGCGACTAGCGGGAGGGCCGACGGAGATACGCAGTATTTT. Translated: CASSATSGRADGDTQYF. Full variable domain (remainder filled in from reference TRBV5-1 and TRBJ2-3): KAGVTQTPRYLIKTRGQQVTLSCSPISGHRSVSWYQQTPGQGLQFLFEYFSETQRNKGNFPGRFSGRQFSNSRSEMNVSTLELGDSALYLCASSATSGRADGDTQYFGPGTRLTVL.

The CDR3 is CASARLGYMDEQFF. CDR3 coding DNA: TGTGCCAGCGCCAGGTTGGGGTATATGGATGAGCAGTTCTTC. The J gene is TRBJ2-1, the V gene TRBV12-3 or TRBV12-4, with D hard to call. Between the trimmed V and J ends, which lost 8 bases and 8 bases, there was a span of 19 bases. CDR3 length equals 14 residues.

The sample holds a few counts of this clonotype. CDR3 protein: CAISEKLATSSYNEQFF. As DNA, the CDR3 is TGTGCCATCAGTGAGAAACTAGCGACGAGCTCCTACAATGAGCAGTTCTTC. This chain connects TRBV10-3 to TRBJ2-1; 7 positions agree with TRBD2. Germline CDR1 and CDR2: ENHRY and SYGVKD. CDR3 length: 17 amino acids. V shed 2 bases, J shed 0 bases, and the junction held 7 bases outside the gene matches.

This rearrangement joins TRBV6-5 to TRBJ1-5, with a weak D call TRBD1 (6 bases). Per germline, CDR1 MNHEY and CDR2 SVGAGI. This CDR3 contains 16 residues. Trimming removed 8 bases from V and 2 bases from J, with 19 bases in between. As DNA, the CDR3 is TGTGCCAGCTCCAAATTAGGCAGGGGAGGCAATCAGCCCCAGCATTTT. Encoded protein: CASSKLGRGGNQPQHF.

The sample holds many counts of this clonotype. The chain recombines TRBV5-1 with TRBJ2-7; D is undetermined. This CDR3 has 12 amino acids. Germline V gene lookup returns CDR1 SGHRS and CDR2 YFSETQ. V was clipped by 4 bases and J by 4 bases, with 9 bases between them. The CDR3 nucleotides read TGCGCCAGCAGCCGCAGCGAATACGAGCAGTACTTC. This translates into CASSRSEYEQYF.

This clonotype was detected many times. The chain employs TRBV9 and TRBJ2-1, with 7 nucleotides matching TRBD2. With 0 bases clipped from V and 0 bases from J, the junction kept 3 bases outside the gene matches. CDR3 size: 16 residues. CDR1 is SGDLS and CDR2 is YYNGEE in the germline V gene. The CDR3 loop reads CASSVGGGSSYNEQFF. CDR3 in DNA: TGTGCCAGCAGCGTAGGAGGCGGGAGCTCCTACAATGAGCAGTTCTTC.

The CDR3 region has the DNA TGCGCCAGCAGCGAACCTAACACCCTCCCCGATACGCAGTATTTT. It yields the protein CASSEPNTLPDTQYF. The chain is built from TRBV5-1 and TRBJ2-3; D remains ambiguous. The CDR3 spans 15 residues. Germline loops: CDR1 SGHRS, CDR2 YFSETQ. V lost 4 bases to trimming and J lost 6 bases, with 18 bases between them.

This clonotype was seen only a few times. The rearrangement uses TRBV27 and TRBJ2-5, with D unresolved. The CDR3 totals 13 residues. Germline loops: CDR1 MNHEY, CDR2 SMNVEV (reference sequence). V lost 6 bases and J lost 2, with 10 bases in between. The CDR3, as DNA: TGTGCCAGCAGCCCCCGGTGGCAAGAGACCCAGTACTTC. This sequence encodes CASSPRWQETQYF.

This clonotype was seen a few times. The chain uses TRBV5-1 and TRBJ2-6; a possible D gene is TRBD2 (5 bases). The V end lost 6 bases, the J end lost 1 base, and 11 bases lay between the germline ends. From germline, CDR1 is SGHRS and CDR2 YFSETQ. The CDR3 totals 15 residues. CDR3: CASTAVNSGANVLTF. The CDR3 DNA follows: TGCGCCAGCACAGCGGTTAATTCTGGGGCCAACGTCCTGACTTTC.

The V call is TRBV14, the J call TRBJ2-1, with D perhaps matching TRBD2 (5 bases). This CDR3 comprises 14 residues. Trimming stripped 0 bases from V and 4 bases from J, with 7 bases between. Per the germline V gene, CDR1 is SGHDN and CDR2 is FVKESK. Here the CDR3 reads CASSQDEGYNEQFF. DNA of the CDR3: TGTGCCAGCAGCCAAGATGAGGGATACAATGAGCAGTTCTTC.

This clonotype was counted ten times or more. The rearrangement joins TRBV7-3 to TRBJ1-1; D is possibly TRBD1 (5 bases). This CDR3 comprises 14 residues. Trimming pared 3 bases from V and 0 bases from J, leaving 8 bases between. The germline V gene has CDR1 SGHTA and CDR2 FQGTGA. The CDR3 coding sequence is TGTGCCAGCAGCTTGGGGGTGATGAACACTGAAGCTTTCTTT. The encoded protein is CASSLGVMNTEAFF.

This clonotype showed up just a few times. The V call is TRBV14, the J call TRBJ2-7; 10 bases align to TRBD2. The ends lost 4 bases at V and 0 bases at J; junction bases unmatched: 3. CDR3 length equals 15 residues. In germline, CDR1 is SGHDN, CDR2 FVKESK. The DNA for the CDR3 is TGTGCCAGCAGCCGCGGGACTAGCGTCTCCTACGAGCAGTACTTC. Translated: CASSRGTSVSYEQYF.

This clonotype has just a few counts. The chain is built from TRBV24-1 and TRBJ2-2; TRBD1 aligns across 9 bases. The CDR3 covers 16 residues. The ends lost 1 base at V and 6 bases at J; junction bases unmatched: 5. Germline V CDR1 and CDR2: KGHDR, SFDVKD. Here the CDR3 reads CATSDFPTGGPGELFF. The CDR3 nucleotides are TGTGCCACCAGTGATTTCCCGACAGGGGGTCCCGGGGAGCTGTTTTTT.

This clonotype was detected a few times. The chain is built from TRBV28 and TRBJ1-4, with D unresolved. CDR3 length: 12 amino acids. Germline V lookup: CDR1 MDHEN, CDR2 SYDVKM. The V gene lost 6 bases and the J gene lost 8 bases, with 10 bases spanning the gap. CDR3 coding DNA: TGTGCCAGCAGCCTGACGTGGGAAAAACTGTTTTTT. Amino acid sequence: CASSLTWEKLFF.

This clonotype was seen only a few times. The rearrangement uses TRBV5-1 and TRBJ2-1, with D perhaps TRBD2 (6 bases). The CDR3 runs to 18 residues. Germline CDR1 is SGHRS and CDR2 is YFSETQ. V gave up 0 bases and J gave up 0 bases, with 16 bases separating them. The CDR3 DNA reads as TGCGCCAGCAGCTTGGTTCAGCGGGCTTCCTCCTCCTACAATGAGCAGTTCTTC. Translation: CASSLVQRASSSYNEQFF.

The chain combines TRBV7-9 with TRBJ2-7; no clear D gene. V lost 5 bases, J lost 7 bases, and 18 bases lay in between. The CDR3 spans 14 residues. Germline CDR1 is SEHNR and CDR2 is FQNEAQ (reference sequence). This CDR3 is CASSPTQRVREQYF. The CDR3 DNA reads TGTGCCAGCAGCCCCACTCAAAGGGTTCGGGAGCAGTACTTC.

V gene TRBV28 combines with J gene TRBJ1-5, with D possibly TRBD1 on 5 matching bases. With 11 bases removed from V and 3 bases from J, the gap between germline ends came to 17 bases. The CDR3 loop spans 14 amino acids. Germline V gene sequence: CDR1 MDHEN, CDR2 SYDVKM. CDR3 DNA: TGTGCCGGCATCCCCGGGGCTTACAATCAGCCCCAGCATTTT. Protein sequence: CAGIPGAYNQPQHF.

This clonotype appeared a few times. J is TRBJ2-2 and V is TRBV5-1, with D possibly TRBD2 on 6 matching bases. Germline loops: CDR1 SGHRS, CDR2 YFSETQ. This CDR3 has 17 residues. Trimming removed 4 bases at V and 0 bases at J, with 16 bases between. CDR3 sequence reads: CASSPHRTGANTGELFF. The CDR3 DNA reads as TGCGCCAGCAGCCCCCATCGAACGGGAGCGAACACCGGGGAGCTGTTTTTT.

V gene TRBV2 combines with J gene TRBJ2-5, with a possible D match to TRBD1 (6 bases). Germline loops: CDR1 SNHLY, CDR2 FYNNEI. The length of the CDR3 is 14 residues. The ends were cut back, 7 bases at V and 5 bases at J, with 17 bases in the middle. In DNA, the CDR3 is TGTGCCAGCACCGGGGAGCAGGGGATTGAGACCCAGTACTTC. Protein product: CASTGEQGIETQYF. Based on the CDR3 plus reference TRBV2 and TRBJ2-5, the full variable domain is EPEVTQTPSHQVTQMGQEVILRCVPISNHLYFYWYRQILGQKVEFLVSFYNNEISEKSEIFDDQFSVERPDGSNFTLKIRSTKLEDSAMYFCASTGEQGIETQYFGPGTRLLVL.

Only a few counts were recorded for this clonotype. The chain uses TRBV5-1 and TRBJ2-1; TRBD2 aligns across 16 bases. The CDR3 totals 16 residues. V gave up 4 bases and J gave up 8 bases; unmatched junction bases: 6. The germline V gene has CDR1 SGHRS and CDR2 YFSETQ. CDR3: CASSPGLAGGFYEQFF. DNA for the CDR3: TGCGCCAGCAGCCCGGGACTAGCGGGAGGGTTCTATGAGCAGTTCTTC.

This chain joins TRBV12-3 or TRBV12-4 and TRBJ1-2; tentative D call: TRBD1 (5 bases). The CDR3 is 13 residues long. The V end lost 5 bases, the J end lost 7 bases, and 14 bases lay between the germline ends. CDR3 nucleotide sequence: TGTGCCAGCAGTCTCCTGAGGGACGCTGGCTACACCTTC. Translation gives CASSLLRDAGYTF.

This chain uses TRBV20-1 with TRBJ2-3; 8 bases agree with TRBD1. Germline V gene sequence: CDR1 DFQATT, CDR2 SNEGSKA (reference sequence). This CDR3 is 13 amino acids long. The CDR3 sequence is CSAPGQELGTQYF. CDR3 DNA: TGCAGCGCTCCGGGACAGGAACTCGGTACGCAGTATTTT.